The 14 T cell receptor beta chains below were found in one sample sequenced in a study of identical twins. TCRdb ran MiXCR on the 5' RACE reads and lists one entry per CDR3 protein. The sample consists of around 1.7 million distinct CDR3 sequences, under 35% of them appearing once. The specimen was cord blood. These receptors came from a newborn girl in good health.

J is TRBJ2-1 and V is TRBV27, with 10 bases fitting TRBD2. This CDR3 is 16 amino acids long. Germline CDR1 MNHEY, CDR2 SMNVEV (reference sequence). V gave up 3 bases and J gave up 2 bases; unmatched junction bases: 4. The chain's CDR3 is CASSFLLAGTYNEQFF. The CDR3 DNA sequence: TGTGCCAGCAGTTTCTTACTAGCGGGGACCTACAATGAGCAGTTCTTC.

This clonotype was observed many times. This chain links TRBV6-5 with TRBJ2-7; D remains ambiguous. This CDR3 comprises 14 residues. Germline CDR1 MNHEY, CDR2 SVGAGI. Trimming removed 2 bases from V and 3 bases from J, with 11 bases in between. CDR3 amino acids: CASSYGAEIYEQYF. CDR3 coding DNA: TGTGCCAGCAGTTACGGTGCAGAAATCTACGAGCAGTACTTC.

This clonotype turned up a few times. The rearrangement uses TRBV12-3 or TRBV12-4 and TRBJ2-3; 7 bases line up with TRBD1. V shed 6 bases, J shed 4 bases, and the junction held 10 bases outside the gene matches. The CDR3 runs 15 residues. The CDR3 DNA sequence: TGTGCCAGCAGCCGCGACAGGGCTAGGGCAGATACGCAGTATTTT. It codes for CASSRDRARADTQYF.

The gene calls are TRBV6-1 and TRBJ2-5, with D uncertain. Germline CDR1 reads MNHNS; CDR2 reads SASEGT. With 3 bases removed from V and 5 bases from J, the gap between germline ends came to 10 bases. The CDR3 spans 13 residues. The CDR3: CASSDQGRETQYF. The CDR3 bases are TGTGCCAGCAGTGACCAAGGAAGGGAGACCCAGTACTTC.

This chain connects TRBV25-1 to TRBJ1-4, with a weak D call TRBD1 (6 bases). Germline CDR1 reads MGHDK; CDR2 reads SYGVNS. CDR3 size: 16 residues. V lost 1 base and J 5 bases, leaving 14 bases between the germline ends. The CDR3 DNA follows: TGTGCCAGCAGTGAATGGGCGGGGCAGGGGAATGAAAAACTGTTTTTT. Translating it yields CASSEWAGQGNEKLFF.

V and J are TRBV20-1 and TRBJ1-1; D is uncertain. Trimming took 3 bases from V and 5 from J, leaving 10 bases between them. The germline CDR1 and CDR2 sequences are DFQATT and SNEGSKA (reference sequence). The CDR3 has 12 amino acids. In DNA, the CDR3 is TGCAGTGCTAGCTTTCGGGGAACTGAAGCTTTCTTT. Protein product: CSASFRGTEAFF.

This clonotype was observed a handful of times. This chain connects TRBV29-1 to TRBJ1-2, with unresolved D. V lost 4 bases and J 3 bases, leaving 12 bases between the germline ends. The CDR3 contains 13 residues. CDR1 is SQVTM, CDR2 ANQGSEA, per germline. The CDR3 sequence is CSVVWREDYGYTF. CDR3 bases: TGCAGCGTTGTTTGGCGGGAAGACTATGGCTACACCTTC.

The genes are TRBV6-1 and TRBJ1-1, with D hard to call. The germline gives CDR1 MNHNS, CDR2 SASEGT. V lost 8 bases and J lost 0, with 10 bases in between. The length of the CDR3 is 13 residues. In DNA form, the CDR3 reads TGTGCCAGCGCGAACTACATGAACACTGAAGCTTTCTTT. Translated, it gives CASANYMNTEAFF.

This clonotype was seen many times. This chain joins TRBV20-1 and TRBJ2-3; 11 nucleotides align to TRBD2. The CDR3 length is 14 residues. V shed 3 bases and J 1 base; nucleotides not matched to a gene: 0. Germline V gene sequence: CDR1 DFQATT, CDR2 SNEGSKA (reference sequence). The CDR3 protein is CSARTSGGTDTQYF. The CDR3 nucleotides are TGCAGTGCTAGGACTAGCGGGGGCACAGATACGCAGTATTTT.

The J gene is TRBJ2-1, the V gene TRBV3-1; no firm D call. The CDR3 has 14 amino acids. Germline V gene lookup returns CDR1 LGHDT and CDR2 YNNKEL (reference sequence). The V end was cut by 0 bases, the J end by 6 bases, with 9 bases between. DNA for the CDR3: TGTGCCAGCAGCCAAGATACGACGAGCAATGAGCAGTTCTTC. Translated: CASSQDTTSNEQFF.

V and J are TRBV4-1 and TRBJ2-1; the match to TRBD2 covers 11 bases. Germline V lookup: CDR1 MGHRA, CDR2 YSYEKL. The V gene end was trimmed by 1 base and the J gene end by 8 bases; junction bases not matched to a gene: 4. This CDR3 has 15 amino acids. CDR3 residues: CASSQVAGGIDEQFF. The CDR3 bases are TGCGCCAGCAGCCAAGTAGCGGGAGGGATCGATGAGCAGTTCTTC.

This clonotype was found a few times. The rearrangement joins TRBV6-1 to TRBJ2-7, with D perhaps matching TRBD2 (6 bases). V shed 4 bases and J shed 3 bases, with 22 bases lying between them. The CDR3 extends over 17 amino acids. CDR1 and CDR2 from the germline V gene are MNHNS and SASEGT. This chain's CDR3 is CASSVRQYSGGNYEQYF. The CDR3 nucleotides are TGTGCCAGCAGTGTGCGACAGTACTCTGGGGGGAACTACGAGCAGTACTTC.

This clonotype was counted a few times. V and J are TRBV20-1 and TRBJ2-5, with D hard to call. CDR1 and CDR2 from the germline V gene are DFQATT and SNEGSKA (reference sequence). V was cut by 3 bases and J by 4 bases, with 15 bases left in between. This CDR3 is 14 amino acids long. This CDR3 is CSASVSGRRETQYF. CDR3 in DNA: TGCAGTGCTAGTGTCTCAGGAAGGCGAGAGACCCAGTACTTC.

There are a few counts of this clonotype. The rearrangement links TRBV15 to TRBJ2-3; TRBD2 matches at 11 bases. The V gene's germline CDR1 is LNHNV and CDR2 YYDKDF (reference sequence). Unmatched junction bases numbered 12, after V lost 2 bases and J lost 5 bases. The CDR3 is 18 amino acids. The CDR3 DNA reads TGTGCCACCAGCAGATCCCTGACTAGCGGGAACGGGAAAGATACGCAGTATTTT. Protein product: CATSRSLTSGNGKDTQYF.